The rows below give T cell receptor beta chains drawn from one sample of a study of identifying expanded T cells in peripheral blood. The table came from immunoSEQ multiplex PCR; TCRdb's copy has only in-frame clones and leaves some out. The sample has 84,000 or so clones; 70% to 90% are singletons. Sequenced material: blood. The receptors shown here come from a person aged 18 to 70 in good health. Each CDR3 is given with its conserved first and last residue. Clone size appears in some rows only: once, few, many, or a class for an expanded clone.

>NA|TRBV5-6
CASSRVVREYFNYGYTF
>NA|TRBV19
CASSVETGASEAFF
>NA|TRBV4-1
CASSHRELTDTQYF
>NA|TRBV4-3
CASSQGLSADTQYF
>NA|TRBV7-8
CASSFQFGEQYF
>NA|TRBV25-1
CASSGTPQVHGYTF
>once|TRBV7-6
CASSKDRGLNSPLHF
>NA|TRBV15
CATSRSTSLNTEAFF
>NA|TRBV18
CASSPRQSSYNEQFF
>NA|TRBV5-1
CASSFSGGGTGELFF
>NA|TRBV25-1
CASSDPGRRDTQYF
>NA|TRBV9
CASSNPLYGTAQEDTQYF
>NA|TRBV10-2
CASSESGGQGTEKLFF
>NA|TRBV5-5
CASSPRASEDTEAFF
>NA|TRBV10-2
CASNGQGPGSLYF
>NA|TRBV7-9
CASSSRLAIPSTDTQYF
>NA|TRBV28
CASSPPLQGFETQYF
>once|TRBV7-2
CASAGGRQPGTRQHF
>once|TRBV19
CASRPRGSTDTQYF
>NA|TRBV14
CASSQLGTYNEQFF
>once|TRBV6-4
CASSGGGGRRGETQYF
>NA|TRBV5-6
CASSLRGWNGYTF
>NA|TRBV6-6
CASSGDSSYEQYF
>NA|TRBV2
CAGTGGPTNYGYTF
>once|TRBV5-5
CASSSGVLEAFF
>NA|TRBV5-4
CASSLVLQETQYF
>NA|TRBV2
CASRPGLAEYYNEQFF
>NA|TRBV13
CASSAAGTGSLTHNPNTEAFF
>NA|TRBV27
CASSFRWGLAGVPYEQYF
>NA|TRBV6-1
CASSETGQGIHTQYF
>NA|TRBV15
CATSKGGSPEAFF
>NA|TRBV7-2
CASRFRDYLSDTQYF
>NA|TRBV9
CASSGRGGSYEQYF
>NA|TRBV10-3
CASGSGVNTEAFF
>NA|TRBV27
CASSPLRHVGRTQYF
>NA|TRBV7-2
CASIEQGRRTGELFF
>NA|TRBV4-3
CASSPYRGHTEAFF
>NA|TRBV19
CASSVGQGARAFF
>once|TRBV10-3
CATSRQSSTDTQYF
>NA|TRBV27
CASSGNPPYGYTF
>NA|TRBV9
CASSLRQGPPYEQYF
>NA|TRBV7-2
CASSLFRGSRSGELFF
>NA|TRBV18
CASSPTGQGNYGYTF
>NA|TRBV28
CASSSLAGGPDTGELFF
>NA|TRBV28
CASRGAGDTGELFF
>NA|TRBV5-5
CASSWSISYNEQFF
>NA|TRBV7-6
CASSSLTGGAETQYF
>once|TRBV6-5
CASNVGQTSPLHF
>NA|TRBV5-6
CASSPVPIRGTEAFF
>NA|TRBV4-3
CASSQEIGPPTNEKLFF